This T cell receptor (beta chain) derives from a study of OX40 agonist ivuxolimab in advanced cancers. Assay used: immunoSEQ multiplex PCR; TCRdb lists only in-frame clones, some missing. Among tens of thousands of clones listed, around 88% were seen once. This clone appeared a single time. Germline CDR1 and CDR2: SGHTA and FQGTGA. V was trimmed by 5 bases and J by 2 bases, leaving 15 bases between them. CDR3 length: 16 residues. The clonotype originates from an adult with an advanced solid tumor such as melanoma, head and neck, liver or kidney cancer. The chain couples TRBV7-3 to TRBJ2-2; D could derive from TRBD1 or TRBD2 (6 bases each). This specimen was CD4+ or CD8+ T cells sorted from blood, taken in a trial of the OX40 agonist ivuxolimab. As DNA, the CDR3 is TGTGCCAGCAGCACAGTTCTGGGGGGCAACACCGGGGAGCTGTTTTTT. Protein product: CASSTVLGGNTGELFF.